The 19 T cell receptor beta chains given below trace back to one sample, sequenced in a study of blood T cell repertoires in COVID-19. The data were produced by immunoSEQ multiplex PCR, yet TCRdb's version contains in-frame clones alone and is incomplete. This sample has about 140,000 clones, with roughly nine tenths found just once. Material: peripheral blood. These receptors were obtained from a human donor in a cohort sampled during active COVID-19.

This CDR3 is CASSFARSYEQYF. In nucleotides, the CDR3 is TGTGCCAGCAGCTTCGCCCGGTCCTACGAGCAGTACTTC. This chain joins TRBV13 and TRBJ2-7, with unresolved D. The V end lost 3 bases, the J end lost 1 base, and 7 bases lay between the germline ends. The CDR3 consists of 13 residues. Germline CDR1 is PRHDT and CDR2 is FYEKMQ (reference sequence).

This clone was observed a few times. Mismatch with germline at one junction end may stem from a read error. As DNA, the CDR3 is TGTGCCTGGAGTGCCCAACCGACAGGGGCGGATTTT. Translation gives CAWSAQPTGADF. V usage is TRBV30 and J usage is TRBJ1-3, with 8 bases matching TRBD1. The CDR3 totals 12 residues. CDR1 and CDR2 (germline): GTSNPN, SVGIG (reference sequence).

The chain combines TRBV4-3 with TRBJ1-2; no clear D. Looked up from germline, CDR1 is LGHNA and CDR2 is YSLEER. The V gene lost 0 bases and the J gene lost 4 bases, with 15 bases spanning the gap. CDR3 length equals 16 residues. The CDR3 region has the DNA TGCGCCAGCAGCCAAGATTCCAGGCCGTGGGTCTATGGCTACACCTTC. Residues: CASSQDSRPWVYGYTF.

This chain connects TRBV29-1 to TRBJ2-1; no reliable D call. This CDR3 is built from 15 residues. The V end lost 0 bases, the J end lost 0 bases, and 9 bases lay between the germline ends. Germline CDR1 SQVTM, CDR2 ANQGSEA. CDR3 in DNA: TGCAGCGTTGAAGACCCTCCTATCTCCTACAATGAGCAGTTCTTC. As protein: CSVEDPPISYNEQFF.

The genes are TRBV5-1 and TRBJ2-3, with TRBD1 identical over 10 bases. Per germline, CDR1 SGHRS and CDR2 YFSETQ. J was trimmed by 1 base and V by 2 bases; bases with no gene match: 1. The CDR3 length is 15 residues. The CDR3 here is CASSFGTGGTDTQYF. The CDR3 region has the DNA TGCGCCAGCAGCTTCGGGACAGGGGGCACAGATACGCAGTATTTT.

The chain combines TRBV19 with TRBJ2-1; 7 nucleotides agree with TRBD2. V shed 6 bases, J shed 10 bases, and the junction held 18 bases outside the gene matches. The CDR3 contains 16 residues. Germline values: CDR1 LNHDA, CDR2 SQIVND (reference sequence). The CDR3 spells CASSRTSGLAAREQFF. CDR3 sequence (DNA): TGTGCCAGTAGCAGAACTTCGGGGCTAGCGGCTAGGGAGCAGTTCTTC. The variable domain in full, with the rest retrieved from reference TRBV19 and TRBJ2-1, is DGGITQSPKYLFRKEGQNVTLSCEQNLNHDAMYWYRQDPGQGLRLIYYSQIVNDFQKGDIAEGYSVSREKKESFPLTVTSAQKNPTAFYLCASSRTSGLAAREQFFGPGTRLTVL.

The chain employs TRBV19 and TRBJ2-5; 8 bases fit TRBD2. V shed 7 bases and J 2 bases; nucleotides not matched to a gene: 6. The V gene's germline CDR1 is LNHDA and CDR2 SQIVND (reference sequence). The CDR3 consists of 14 residues. CDR3 in amino acids: CASTMRGGQETQYF. As DNA, the CDR3 is TGTGCCAGTACGATGCGCGGGGGGCAAGAGACCCAGTACTTC.

This clone was detected only a few times. The chain links TRBV2 to TRBJ1-5; 7 bases line up with TRBD1. J lost 3 bases, V lost 6 bases, and 2 bases had no gene match. The CDR3 loop spans 13 amino acids. Germline CDR1 reads SNHLY; CDR2 reads FYNNEI. This CDR3 reads CASSRGNNQPQHF. The CDR3 DNA reads as TGTGCCAGCAGCAGGGGGAACAATCAGCCCCAGCATTTT. Based on the CDR3 plus reference TRBV2 and TRBJ1-5, the full variable domain is EPEVTQTPSHQVTQMGQEVILRCVPISNHLYFYWYRQILGQKVEFLVSFYNNEISEKSEIFDDQFSVERPDGSNFTLKIRSTKLEDSAMYFCASSRGNNQPQHFGDGTRLSIL.

The CDR3 spells CASSRYLPTGTSGEETQYF. The CDR3 DNA is TGTGCCAGCAGCCGATACCTTCCAACCGGGACTAGCGGTGAAGAGACCCAGTACTTC. The rearrangement links TRBV6-6 to TRBJ2-5; 11 bases align to TRBD2. Germline V CDR1 and CDR2: MNHNY, SVGAGI (reference sequence). This CDR3 has 19 amino acids. V lost 6 bases, J lost 3 bases, and 18 bases stayed unmatched.

The chain links TRBV20-1 to TRBJ1-1; D call uncertain. This CDR3 spans 12 amino acids. Trimming left V 3 bases short and J 1 base short, with 6 bases between. Per germline, CDR1 DFQATT and CDR2 SNEGSKA (reference sequence). CDR3 DNA: TGCAGTGCTAGTATCAGGAACACTGAAGCTTTCTTT. Encoded protein: CSASIRNTEAFF.

This chain uses TRBV5-1 with TRBJ2-1; weak D call: TRBD2 (5 bases). The CDR3 contains 13 residues. Trimming took off 3 bases at V and 9 bases at J, with 13 bases between the two ends. CDR1 is SGHRS and CDR2 is YFSETQ in the germline V gene. CDR3 nucleotides: TGCGCCAGCAGCTCCATCCCCGAGGGTGAGCAGTTCTTC. Encoded protein: CASSSIPEGEQFF.

The chain carries TRBV5-4 and TRBJ1-5; D is uncertain. The germline CDR1 and CDR2 sequences are SGHNT and YYREEE (reference sequence). V was cut by 3 bases and J by 4 bases, with 8 bases left in between. The CDR3 is 13 amino acids. The CDR3 sequence: CASSSEMNQPQHF. CDR3 sequence (DNA): TGTGCCAGCAGCTCAGAAATGAATCAGCCCCAGCATTTT.

Details on this clone: Other DNA sequences in this sample translate to the same CDR3. The rearrangement links TRBV9 to TRBJ1-3; tentative D call: TRBD1 (5 bases). CDR1 and CDR2 from the germline V gene are SGDLS and YYNGEE. The CDR3 is 14 amino acids. V was pared by 2 bases and J by 0 bases, with 6 bases between. CDR3 nucleotide sequence: TGTGCCAGCAGCGTGGGACTCTCTGGAAACACCATATATTTT. This translates into CASSVGLSGNTIYF.

This chain links TRBV6-6 with TRBJ2-1, with 12 bases lining up with TRBD2. Germline V gene sequence: CDR1 MNHNY, CDR2 SVGAGI (reference sequence). V lost 6 bases and J lost 4; bases outside the gene matches: 7. The CDR3 totals 16 residues. As DNA, the CDR3 is TGTGCCAGCAGCCTAGCGGGGGGGCCTGGGTACAATGAGCAGTTCTTC. Amino acid sequence: CASSLAGGPGYNEQFF.

The chain is built from TRBV12-3 or TRBV12-4 and TRBJ2-7, with D possibly being TRBD1 (5 bases). V lost 3 bases and J lost 5, with 11 bases in between. The CDR3 loop spans 13 amino acids. The CDR3 sequence is CASSLWTIHEQYF. CDR3 in DNA: TGTGCCAGCAGTTTGTGGACAATCCACGAGCAGTACTTC.

The chain recombines TRBV9 with TRBJ1-1; 7 positions match TRBD1. The V gene end was trimmed by 3 bases and the J gene end by 1 base; junction bases not matched to a gene: 6. Germline CDR1 is SGDLS and CDR2 is YYNGEE. The CDR3 has 15 residues. The CDR3 is CASSETGTANTEAFF. The DNA of the CDR3 is TGTGCCAGCAGCGAGACAGGGACGGCGAACACTGAAGCTTTCTTT.

The chain joins TRBV5-6 to TRBJ1-1; 11 bases agree with TRBD1. Trimming removed 1 base from V and 8 bases from J; junction bases left unmatched: 7. The germline CDR1 and CDR2 sequences are SGHDT and YYEEEE. The CDR3 sequence is 15 residues long. The CDR3 reads CASSLWGQGVSEAFF. In DNA, the CDR3 is TGTGCCAGCAGCTTGTGGGGACAGGGGGTTTCAGAAGCTTTCTTT.

The chain carries TRBV5-1 and TRBJ2-7; D is perhaps TRBD1 (5 bases). Trimming stripped 4 bases from V and 3 bases from J, with 14 bases between. Germline CDR1 SGHRS, CDR2 YFSETQ. CDR3 length equals 14 residues. The CDR3 DNA follows: TGCGCCAGCAGCCCATACGGACAAGACTACGAGCAGTACTTC. As protein: CASSPYGQDYEQYF.

As for this clone: This sample includes further DNA sequences coding for the same CDR3. This chain links TRBV7-2 with TRBJ1-2, with D perhaps TRBD1 (5 bases). Trimming took off 1 base at V and 2 bases at J, with 5 bases between the two ends. Germline values: CDR1 SGHTA, CDR2 FQGNSA. This CDR3 is built from 13 residues. CDR3 sequence reads: CASSLGQNYGYTF. The DNA for the CDR3 is TGTGCCAGCAGCTTAGGACAGAACTATGGCTACACCTTC.